The 26 T cell receptor beta chains given below trace back to one sample, sequenced in a study of T cell repertoires in cytomegalovirus infection. One entry per CDR3 protein, called by TCRdb with MiXCR from the reads. The table lists approximately 500,000 distinct CDR3 sequences, more than 25% of them singletons. Sample: PBMCs. All receptors come from a human donor in good health (CMV status not recorded). Some clones in this sample may be carry-over from other donors' samples.

V is TRBV6-5 and J is TRBJ2-3, with 7 nucleotides matching TRBD2. The CDR3 has 15 amino acids. Germline CDR1 reads MNHEY; CDR2 reads SVGAGI. V was pared by 6 bases and J by 1 base, with 7 bases of the junction left unmatched. The CDR3 protein is CASSGRKGGTDTQYF. In nucleotides, the CDR3 is TGTGCCAGCAGCGGGAGGAAAGGGGGCACAGATACGCAGTATTTT.

Many counts were recorded for this clonotype. The gene calls are TRBV7-2 and TRBJ2-3; no clear D. This CDR3 comprises 14 residues. CDR1 is SGHTA, CDR2 FQGNSA, per germline. V shed 2 bases and J shed 3 bases, with 9 bases lying between them. CDR3 nucleotide sequence: TGTGCCAGCAGCTTAACCGGAATAACAGATACGCAGTATTTT. Encoded protein: CASSLTGITDTQYF.

This chain joins TRBV30 and TRBJ2-1; 8 nucleotides align to TRBD2. Germline assignment: CDR1 GTSNPN and CDR2 SVGIG (reference sequence). V gave up 4 bases and J gave up 0 bases; unmatched junction bases: 17. The CDR3 totals 19 residues. The CDR3 nucleotides are TGTGCCTGGACCGGCCCTAGCGGGCGATTTGAGAGCTCCTACAATGAGCAGTTCTTC. Translation gives CAWTGPSGRFESSYNEQFF.

This chain uses TRBV15 with TRBJ1-2, with unresolved D. CDR1 is LNHNV and CDR2 is YYDKDF in the germline V gene (reference sequence). Trimming pared 0 bases from V and 0 bases from J, leaving 20 bases between. This CDR3 contains 19 residues. The CDR3 spells CATSRDGLGRSPSNYGYTF. CDR3 in DNA: TGTGCCACCAGCAGAGATGGTTTAGGCAGGAGCCCCTCTAACTATGGCTACACCTTC.

This clonotype was counted ten times or more. The chain has TRBV7-2 and TRBJ1-2; D gene unclear. Trimming stripped 4 bases from V and 5 bases from J, with 11 bases between. The CDR3 length is 13 residues. Germline V gives CDR1 SGHTA, CDR2 FQGNSA. The CDR3 loop is CASSYTIDYGYTF. The CDR3 nucleotides read TGTGCCAGCAGCTACACCATCGATTATGGCTACACCTTC.

This clonotype was seen a handful of times. The chain is built from TRBV7-2 and TRBJ2-6; D remains unclear. Trimming pared 2 bases from V and 0 bases from J, leaving 11 bases between. This CDR3 contains 17 residues. In germline, CDR1 is SGHTA, CDR2 FQGNSA. The CDR3 region has the DNA TGTGCCAGCAGCTTAAGCCCGGCTAGCTCTGGGGCCAACGTCCTGACTTTC. Its protein is CASSLSPASSGANVLTF.

V and J are TRBV14 and TRBJ2-1, with D perhaps matching TRBD2 (5 bases). With 4 bases removed from V and 2 bases from J, the gap between germline ends came to 15 bases. This CDR3 region has 16 residues. Germline V CDR1 and CDR2: SGHDN, FVKESK. The CDR3 reads CASSLNEGGPYNEQFF. DNA of the CDR3: TGTGCCAGCAGCCTGAACGAGGGTGGACCCTACAATGAGCAGTTCTTC.

This rearrangement joins TRBV6-5 to TRBJ2-7, with unresolved D. Germline loops: CDR1 MNHEY, CDR2 SVGAGI. V shed 0 bases and J shed 5 bases, with 11 bases lying between them. The CDR3 length is 14 residues. CDR3 DNA sequence: TGTGCCAGCAGTTACTCGAGTGAAGGGAACGAGCAGTACTTC. Residues: CASSYSSEGNEQYF.

This clonotype was picked up a small number of times. This sequence joins TRBV28 and TRBJ1-2, with 8 nucleotides matching TRBD1. CDR1 and CDR2 from the germline V gene are MDHEN and SYDVKM. V lost 5 bases to trimming and J lost 5 bases; unmatched junction nucleotides: 4. This CDR3 is built from 13 residues. The CDR3 protein is CASSPRTGYGYTF. As DNA, the CDR3 is TGTGCCAGCAGTCCACGGACAGGGTATGGCTACACCTTC.

This clonotype was observed a handful of times. The chain links TRBV4-2 to TRBJ2-7; perhaps TRBD2 as D (6 bases). The CDR3 extends over 18 amino acids. Germline V gene sequence: CDR1 LGHNA, CDR2 YNFKEQ. The ends were cut back, 2 bases at V and 3 bases at J, with 23 bases in the middle. CDR3 sequence: CASSQIPLTSLGYYEQYF. In DNA, the CDR3 is TGTGCCAGCAGCCAAATTCCCCTTACTAGCCTTGGATACTACGAGCAGTACTTC.

This clonotype was observed a few times. The rearrangement links TRBV27 to TRBJ2-1, with 8 bases that match TRBD2. CDR1 is MNHEY, CDR2 SMNVEV, per germline (reference sequence). The V segment lost 6 bases and the J segment 2 bases; nucleotides outside the gene matches: 9. The CDR3 is 16 residues long. The CDR3 DNA is TGTGCCAGCAGACGAAGCGGGAGCGATGCCTACAATGAGCAGTTCTTC. This codes for CASRRSGSDAYNEQFF.

The sample holds many counts of this clonotype. The chain uses TRBV7-2 and TRBJ2-3; no clear D gene. V gave up 2 bases and J gave up 0 bases, with 9 bases separating them. Germline V gives CDR1 SGHTA, CDR2 FQGNSA. This CDR3 has 15 amino acids. The CDR3 DNA sequence: TGTGCCAGCAGCTTAATAGGGCCTAGCACAGATACGCAGTATTTT. It encodes CASSLIGPSTDTQYF.

In its sample, this clonotype was seen many times. The CDR3 nucleotides are TGTGCCAGCAGCTTAGTCTCCGGGGCTGGAAACACCATATATTTT. Translated: CASSLVSGAGNTIYF. The chain couples TRBV7-2 to TRBJ1-3; no firm D call. From germline, CDR1 is SGHTA and CDR2 FQGNSA. V was pared by 1 base and J by 2 bases, with 9 bases between. The CDR3 is 15 amino acids.

This chain connects TRBV2 to TRBJ2-7, with no clear D. CDR1 is SNHLY and CDR2 is FYNNEI in the germline V gene. V lost 7 bases, J lost 7 bases, and 11 bases lay in between. The CDR3 has 11 amino acids. The CDR3 bases are TGTGCCAGCACCCCCGTAGGAGAGCAGTACTTC. Its translation: CASTPVGEQYF.

V gene TRBV12-3 or TRBV12-4 combines with J gene TRBJ1-1; 7 positions agree with TRBD1. Unmatched junction bases numbered 5, after V lost 3 bases and J lost 1 base. The CDR3 has 15 residues. As DNA, the CDR3 is TGTGCCAGCAGTTTCCATGGGACAGCGAACACTGAAGCTTTCTTT. This sequence encodes CASSFHGTANTEAFF.

This sequence joins TRBV28 and TRBJ1-1, with a weak D call TRBD1 (5 bases). Germline V gene lookup returns CDR1 MDHEN and CDR2 SYDVKM. Deletions cut 3 bases from V and 4 bases from J, with 9 bases between. This CDR3 spans 13 amino acids. CDR3 amino acids: CASSFLDSTEAFF. The CDR3 DNA reads as TGTGCCAGCAGTTTCTTAGACAGCACTGAAGCTTTCTTT.

This clonotype was counted ten times or more. The J gene is TRBJ1-3, the V gene TRBV6-6; D remains ambiguous. Germline V gene sequence: CDR1 MNHNY, CDR2 SVGAGI (reference sequence). The CDR3 consists of 16 residues. Trimming pared 6 bases from V and 0 bases from J, leaving 15 bases between. CDR3 bases: TGTGCCAGCAGAGTCCCTGGGTCGGGCTCTGGAAACACCATATATTTT. Its protein product is CASRVPGSGSGNTIYF.

V is TRBV6-1 and J is TRBJ1-5; TRBD1 is a possible D gene (6 bases). The CDR3 runs to 14 residues. The V gene lost 3 bases and the J gene lost 5 bases, with 11 bases spanning the gap. Germline CDR1 is MNHNS and CDR2 is SASEGT. The CDR3 protein is CASSERQGHQPQHF. DNA for the CDR3: TGTGCCAGCAGTGAGCGGCAGGGGCATCAGCCCCAGCATTTT.

This chain joins TRBV7-2 and TRBJ2-1; 10 bases agree with TRBD2. Germline V gene data show CDR1 as SGHTA and CDR2 as FQGNSA. With V trimmed by 1 base and J by 7 bases, 7 bases remained unmatched. This CDR3 comprises 16 residues. In DNA, the CDR3 is TGTGCCAGCAGCTTAGGGGGGGGACTAGCGAGGAATGAGCAGTTCTTC. Translating it yields CASSLGGGLARNEQFF.

The chain links TRBV7-2 to TRBJ1-2; D ambiguous. CDR3 size: 14 residues. Germline lookup yields CDR1 SGHTA and CDR2 FQGNSA. Trimming pared 5 bases from V and 5 bases from J, leaving 15 bases between. CDR3 protein: CASSLSGQIYGYTF. The CDR3 bases are TGTGCCAGCAGCCTTTCGGGTCAGATTTATGGCTACACCTTC.

The chain links TRBV11-3 to TRBJ2-3; 14 nucleotides align to TRBD2. The V gene end was trimmed by 4 bases and the J gene end by 6 bases; junction bases not matched to a gene: 6. Germline V lookup: CDR1 SGHNT, CDR2 YENEEA. The CDR3 sequence is 16 residues long. CDR3 nucleotides: TGTGCCAGCAGCTCTCCGGGACTAGCGGGAGCGGATACGCAGTATTTT. It translates to CASSSPGLAGADTQYF.

V usage is TRBV6-2 or TRBV6-3 and J usage is TRBJ2-1, with no clear D. This CDR3 is 13 amino acids long. Deletions cut 5 bases from V and 7 bases from J, with 12 bases between. Germline V CDR1 and CDR2: MNHEY, SVGEGT. The DNA of the CDR3 is TGTGCCAGCAGTGGGCTGCCGCAGAATGAGCAGTTCTTC. Translation gives CASSGLPQNEQFF.

The gene calls are TRBV7-8 and TRBJ2-7; tentatively, D is TRBD2 (6 bases). Germline lookup yields CDR1 SGHVS and CDR2 FQNEAQ. The CDR3 contains 18 residues. Trimming stripped 1 base from V and 3 bases from J, with 22 bases between. CDR3 amino acids: CASSLVPGGGIGVYEQYV. In nucleotides, the CDR3 is TGTGCCAGCAGCTTAGTCCCCGGTGGGGGGATCGGGGTCTACGAGCAGTACGTC.

This chain connects TRBV2 to TRBJ2-7; a weak D match, TRBD2 (5 bases). Germline CDR1 is SNHLY and CDR2 is FYNNEI. CDR3 length: 12 residues. The V end was cut by 7 bases, the J end by 1 base, with 8 bases between. As DNA, the CDR3 is TGTGCCAGCAAAGGAGGTTCCTACGAGCAGTACTTC. Translation gives CASKGGSYEQYF.

This clonotype was observed many times. The gene calls are TRBV7-9 and TRBJ2-3; 7 bases agree with TRBD1. Germline V gene data show CDR1 as SEHNR and CDR2 as FQNEAQ (reference sequence). V shed 5 bases and J 2 bases; nucleotides not matched to a gene: 4. The CDR3 loop spans 14 amino acids. CDR3 residues: CASSPRGLTDTQYF. CDR3 bases: TGTGCCAGCAGCCCAAGGGGGCTCACAGATACGCAGTATTTT.

V and J are TRBV29-1 and TRBJ2-6; D assignment may be TRBD1 or TRBD2 (5 bases each). V shed 5 bases and J shed 0 bases, with 17 bases lying between them. The germline gives CDR1 SQVTM, CDR2 ANQGSEA. The CDR3 loop spans 17 amino acids. CDR3: CSVQGTGSSSGANVLTF. In DNA, the CDR3 is TGCAGCGTTCAAGGGACCGGATCGAGCTCTGGGGCCAACGTCCTGACTTTC.